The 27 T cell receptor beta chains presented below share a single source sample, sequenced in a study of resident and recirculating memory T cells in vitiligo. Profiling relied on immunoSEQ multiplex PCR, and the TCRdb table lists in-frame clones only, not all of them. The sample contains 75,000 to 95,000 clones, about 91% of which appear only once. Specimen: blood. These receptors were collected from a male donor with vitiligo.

The CDR3 loop reads CASSGIWGLAGGPQAGELFF. Here the CDR3 DNA reads TGTGCCAGCAGTGGTATATGGGGACTAGCGGGAGGGCCCCAGGCCGGGGAGCTGTTTTTT. V and J are TRBV6-4 and TRBJ2-2; 16 nucleotides line up with TRBD2. Germline V gives CDR1 MRHNA, CDR2 SNTAGT. CDR3 length: 20 amino acids. With 4 bases clipped from V and 6 bases from J, the junction kept 14 bases outside the gene matches.

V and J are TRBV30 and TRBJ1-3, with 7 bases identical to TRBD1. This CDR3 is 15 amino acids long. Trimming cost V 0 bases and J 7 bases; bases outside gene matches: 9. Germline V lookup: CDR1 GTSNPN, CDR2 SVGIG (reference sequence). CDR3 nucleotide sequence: TGTGCCTGGAGTGTACCGGGACAGAGGAGGAACACCATATATTTT. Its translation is CAWSVPGQRRNTIYF.

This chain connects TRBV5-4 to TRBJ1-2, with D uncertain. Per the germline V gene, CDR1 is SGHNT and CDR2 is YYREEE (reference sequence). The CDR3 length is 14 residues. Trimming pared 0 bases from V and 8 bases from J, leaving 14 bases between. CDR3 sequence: CASSLARTRGGYTF. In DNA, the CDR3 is TGTGCCAGCAGCTTGGCCCGGACCCGGGGAGGCTACACCTTC. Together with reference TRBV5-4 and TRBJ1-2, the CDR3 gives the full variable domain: ETGVTQSPTHLIKTRGQQVTLRCSSQSGHNTVSWYQQALGQGPQFIFQYYREEENGRGNFPPRFSGLQFPNYSSELNVNALELDDSALYLCASSLARTRGGYTFGSGTRLTVV.

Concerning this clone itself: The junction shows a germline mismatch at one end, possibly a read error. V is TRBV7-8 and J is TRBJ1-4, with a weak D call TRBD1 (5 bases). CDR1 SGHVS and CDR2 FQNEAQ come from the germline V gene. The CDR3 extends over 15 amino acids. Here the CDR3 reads CASSLARVRGEKLFF. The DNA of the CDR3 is TGTGCCAGCAGCCTAGCCCGGGTTAGGGGTGAAAAACTGTTTTTT. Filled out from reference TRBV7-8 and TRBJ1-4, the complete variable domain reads GAGVSQSPRYKVAKRGQDVALRCDPISGHVSLFWYQQALGQGPEFLTYFQNEAQLDKSGLPSDRFFAERPEGSVSTLKIQRTQQEDSAVYLCASSLARVRGEKLFFGSGTQLSVL.

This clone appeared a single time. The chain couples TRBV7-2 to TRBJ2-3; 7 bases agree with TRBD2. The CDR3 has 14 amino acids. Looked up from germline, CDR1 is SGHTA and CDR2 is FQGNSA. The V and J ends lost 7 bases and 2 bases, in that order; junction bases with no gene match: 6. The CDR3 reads CASTQTSPTDTQYF. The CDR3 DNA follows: TGTGCCAGCACCCAGACTAGCCCCACAGATACGCAGTATTTT. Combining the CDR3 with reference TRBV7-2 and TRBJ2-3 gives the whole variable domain GAGVSQSPSNKVTEKGKDVELRCDPISGHTALYWYRQSLGQGLEFLIYFQGNSAPDKSGLPSDRFSAERTGGSVSTLTIQRTQQEDSAVYLCASTQTSPTDTQYFGPGTRLTVL.

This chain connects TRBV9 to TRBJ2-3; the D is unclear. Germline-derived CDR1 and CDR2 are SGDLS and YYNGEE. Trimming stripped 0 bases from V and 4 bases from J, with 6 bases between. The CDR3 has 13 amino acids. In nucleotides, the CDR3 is TGTGCCAGCAGCGTAGTAGTTGCAGATACGCAGTATTTT. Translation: CASSVVVADTQYF.

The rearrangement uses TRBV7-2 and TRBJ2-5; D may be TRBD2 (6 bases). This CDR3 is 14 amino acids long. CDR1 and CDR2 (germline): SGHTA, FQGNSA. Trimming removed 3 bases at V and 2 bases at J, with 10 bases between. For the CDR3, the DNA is TGTGCCAGCAGCTTTTCGCGGGGACAAGAGACCCAGTACTTC. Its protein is CASSFSRGQETQYF.

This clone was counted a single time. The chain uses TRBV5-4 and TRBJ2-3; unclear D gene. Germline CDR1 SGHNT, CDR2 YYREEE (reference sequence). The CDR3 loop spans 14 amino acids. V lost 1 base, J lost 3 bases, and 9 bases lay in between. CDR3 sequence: CASSLYRTTDTQYF. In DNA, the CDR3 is TGTGCCAGCAGCTTGTACAGAACGACAGATACGCAGTATTTT.

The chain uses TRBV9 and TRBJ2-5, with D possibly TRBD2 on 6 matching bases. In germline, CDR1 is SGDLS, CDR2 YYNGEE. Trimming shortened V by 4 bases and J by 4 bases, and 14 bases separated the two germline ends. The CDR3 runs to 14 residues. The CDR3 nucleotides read TGTGCCAGCAGCTTGGGGGGAGGACGAGAGACCCAGTACTTC. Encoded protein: CASSLGGGRETQYF.

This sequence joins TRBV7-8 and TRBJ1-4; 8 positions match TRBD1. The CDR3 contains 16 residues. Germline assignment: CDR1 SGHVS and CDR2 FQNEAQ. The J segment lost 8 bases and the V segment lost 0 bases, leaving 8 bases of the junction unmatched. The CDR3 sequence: CASSLARTGRGEKLFF. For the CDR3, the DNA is TGTGCCAGCAGCTTAGCCCGGACAGGGCGGGGGGAAAAACTGTTTTTT.

Here the CDR3 reads CASSTPGRGTQYF. Here the CDR3 DNA reads TGTGCCAGCAGCACTCCGGGCCGGGGGACCCAGTACTTC. The J gene is TRBJ2-5, the V gene TRBV7-9; D perhaps matches TRBD2 (5 bases). With 5 bases removed from V and 7 bases from J, the gap between germline ends came to 14 bases. The CDR3 totals 13 residues. Germline loops: CDR1 SEHNR, CDR2 FQNEAQ (reference sequence). Full variable domain (rest looked up from reference TRBV7-9 and TRBJ2-5): DTGVSQNPRHKITKRGQNVTFRCDPISEHNRLYWYRQTLGQGPEFLTYFQNEAQLEKSRLLSDRFSAERPKGSFSTLEIQRTEQGDSAMYLCASSTPGRGTQYFGPGTRLLVL.

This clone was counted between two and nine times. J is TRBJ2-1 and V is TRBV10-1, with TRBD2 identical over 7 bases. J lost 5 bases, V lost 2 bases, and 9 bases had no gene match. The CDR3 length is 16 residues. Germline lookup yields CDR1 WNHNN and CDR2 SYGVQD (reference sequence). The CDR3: CASSESGRALHNEQFF. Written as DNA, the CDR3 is TGCGCCAGCAGTGAGAGTGGGAGGGCCCTCCACAATGAGCAGTTCTTC.

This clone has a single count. The CDR3 spells CASSLGAEDTQYF. The CDR3 DNA reads as TGTGCCAGCAGCTTGGGGGCGGAGGATACGCAGTATTTT. The rearrangement joins TRBV7-2 to TRBJ2-3; perhaps TRBD1 as D (6 bases). Germline V gene lookup returns CDR1 SGHTA and CDR2 FQGNSA. CDR3 length equals 13 residues. The V end lost 3 bases, the J end lost 6 bases, and 10 bases lay between the germline ends.

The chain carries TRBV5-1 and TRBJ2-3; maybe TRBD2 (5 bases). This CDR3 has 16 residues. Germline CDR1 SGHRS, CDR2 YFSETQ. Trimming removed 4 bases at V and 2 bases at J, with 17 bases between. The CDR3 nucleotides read TGCGCCAGCAGCCCACGCCGGGCGGGCCACACAGATACGCAGTATTTT. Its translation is CASSPRRAGHTDTQYF.

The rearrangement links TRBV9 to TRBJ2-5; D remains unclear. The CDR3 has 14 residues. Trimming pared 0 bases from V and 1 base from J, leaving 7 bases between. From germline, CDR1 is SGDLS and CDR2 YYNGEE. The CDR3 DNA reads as TGTGCCAGCAGCGTAGGTCAATCCCAAGAGACCCAGTACTTC. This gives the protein CASSVGQSQETQYF.

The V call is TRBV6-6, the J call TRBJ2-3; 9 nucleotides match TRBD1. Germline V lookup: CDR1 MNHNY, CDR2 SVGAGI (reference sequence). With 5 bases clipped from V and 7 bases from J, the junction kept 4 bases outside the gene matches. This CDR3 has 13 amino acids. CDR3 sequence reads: CASSRGQGNTQYF. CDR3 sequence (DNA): TGTGCCAGCAGTCGCGGACAGGGGAATACGCAGTATTTT.

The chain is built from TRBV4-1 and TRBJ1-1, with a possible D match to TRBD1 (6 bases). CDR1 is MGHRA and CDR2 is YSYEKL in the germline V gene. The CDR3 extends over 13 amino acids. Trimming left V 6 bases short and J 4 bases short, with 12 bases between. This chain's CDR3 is CASRLQGSTEAFF. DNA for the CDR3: TGCGCCAGCAGGTTACAGGGAAGCACTGAAGCTTTCTTT.

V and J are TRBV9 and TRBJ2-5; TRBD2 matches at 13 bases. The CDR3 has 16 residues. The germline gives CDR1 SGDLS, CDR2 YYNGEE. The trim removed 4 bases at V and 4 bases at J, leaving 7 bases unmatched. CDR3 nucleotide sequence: TGTGCCAGCAGCTCAGGACTAGCGGGAGTGGGAGAGACCCAGTACTTC. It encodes CASSSGLAGVGETQYF. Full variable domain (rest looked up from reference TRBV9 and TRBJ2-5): DSGVTQTPKHLITATGQRVTLRCSPRSGDLSVYWYQQSLDQGLQFLIQYYNGEERAKGNILERFSAQQFPDLHSELNLSSLELGDSALYFCASSSGLAGVGETQYFGPGTRLLVL.

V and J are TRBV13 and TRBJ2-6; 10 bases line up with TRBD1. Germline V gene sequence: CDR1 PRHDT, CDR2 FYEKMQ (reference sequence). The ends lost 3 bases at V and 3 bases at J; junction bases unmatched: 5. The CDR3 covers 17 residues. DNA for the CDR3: TGTGCCAGCAGCTTGGGACAGGGGAGAGTTGGGGCCAACGTCCTGACTTTC. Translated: CASSLGQGRVGANVLTF.

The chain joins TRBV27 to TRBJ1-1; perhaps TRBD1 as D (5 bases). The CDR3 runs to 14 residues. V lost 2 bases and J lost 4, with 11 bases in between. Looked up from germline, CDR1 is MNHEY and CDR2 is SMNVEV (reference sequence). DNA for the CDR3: TGTGCCAGCAGTTTACGGCAGGGTTTCACTGAAGCTTTCTTT. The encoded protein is CASSLRQGFTEAFF.

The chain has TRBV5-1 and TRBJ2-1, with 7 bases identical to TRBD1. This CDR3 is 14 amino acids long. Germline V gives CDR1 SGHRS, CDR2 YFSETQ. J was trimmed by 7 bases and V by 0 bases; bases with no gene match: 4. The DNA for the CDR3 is TGCGCCAGCAGCTTGGGACAGGGTCGAAATGAGCAGTTCTTC. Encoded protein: CASSLGQGRNEQFF.

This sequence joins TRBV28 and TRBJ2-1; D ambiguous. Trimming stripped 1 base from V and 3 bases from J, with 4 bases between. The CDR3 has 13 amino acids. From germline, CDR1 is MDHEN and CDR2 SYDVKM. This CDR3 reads CASSLYSYNEQFF. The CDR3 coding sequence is TGTGCCAGCAGTTTATACAGCTACAATGAGCAGTTCTTC. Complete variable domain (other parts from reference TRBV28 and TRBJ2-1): DVKVTQSSRYLVKRTGEKVFLECVQDMDHENMFWYRQDPGLGLRLIYFSYDVKMKEKGDIPEGYSVSREKKERFSLILESASTNQTSMYLCASSLYSYNEQFFGPGTRLTVL.

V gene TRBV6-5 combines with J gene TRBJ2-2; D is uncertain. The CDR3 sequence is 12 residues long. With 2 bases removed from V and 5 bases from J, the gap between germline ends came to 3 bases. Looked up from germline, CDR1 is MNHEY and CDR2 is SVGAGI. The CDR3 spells CASSYPTGELFF. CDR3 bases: TGTGCCAGCAGTTACCCAACCGGGGAGCTGTTTTTT.

In DNA form, the CDR3 reads TGTGCCAGCAGTGGCCCAGAATATGGCTCCACTGAAGCTTTCTTT. Translated: CASSGPEYGSTEAFF. This chain links TRBV6-1 with TRBJ1-1; D is unclear. Germline lookup yields CDR1 MNHNS and CDR2 SASEGT. The CDR3 spans 15 residues. V lost 4 bases and J 4 bases, leaving 16 bases between the germline ends.

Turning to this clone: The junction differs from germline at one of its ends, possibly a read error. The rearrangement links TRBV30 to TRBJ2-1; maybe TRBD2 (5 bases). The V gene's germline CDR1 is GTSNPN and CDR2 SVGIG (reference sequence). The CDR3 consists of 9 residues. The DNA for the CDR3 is TGTGCCTGGTCCGGAGCGGTAGTCTTC. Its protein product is CAWSGAVVF.

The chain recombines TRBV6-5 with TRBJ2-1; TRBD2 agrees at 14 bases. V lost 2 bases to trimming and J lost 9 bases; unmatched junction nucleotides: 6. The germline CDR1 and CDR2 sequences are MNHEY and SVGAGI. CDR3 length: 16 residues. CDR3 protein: CASSYPGTSGSIEQFF. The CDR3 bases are TGTGCCAGCAGTTACCCCGGGACTAGCGGGAGCATTGAGCAGTTCTTC.

The CDR3 loop is CASSTPGLAGLSGELFF. CDR3 coding DNA: TGTGCCAGCAGTACACCGGGACTAGCGGGATTATCGGGGGAGCTGTTTTTT. This chain links TRBV28 with TRBJ2-2; 13 bases are a match to TRBD2. V lost 5 bases and J lost 8; bases outside the gene matches: 11. In germline, CDR1 is MDHEN, CDR2 SYDVKM. The CDR3 contains 17 residues.